The 5 T cell receptor beta chains below were found in one sample sequenced in a study of blood T cell repertoires in COVID-19. Libraries were prepared by immunoSEQ multiplex PCR; TCRdb keeps only in-frame clonotypes and omits some of them. The sample contains about 280,000 clones, 85% to 95% of which appear only once. Sequences were obtained from PBMCs or T cells enriched from blood (not recorded which). The receptors come from a man aged 40-55 years who had been exposed to COVID-19.

The J gene is TRBJ2-7, the V gene TRBV9; 8 bases align to TRBD1. The CDR3 totals 15 residues. V shed 3 bases, J shed 2 bases, and the junction held 7 bases outside the gene matches. Germline V gene data show CDR1 as SGDLS and CDR2 as YYNGEE. The CDR3 spells CASSGKQGDPYEQYF. The CDR3 DNA sequence: TGTGCCAGCAGCGGTAAACAGGGGGACCCCTACGAGCAGTACTTC.

This clone has a single count. DNA for the CDR3: TGCGCCAGCAGCCAAGTAAATCAACTACTAGCTTACGAGCAGTACTTC. The encoded protein is CASSQVNQLLAYEQYF. V usage is TRBV4-1 and J usage is TRBJ2-7, with a possible D match to TRBD2 (6 bases). Trimming left V 1 base short and J 4 bases short, with 17 bases between. Germline values: CDR1 MGHRA, CDR2 YSYEKL. This CDR3 is 16 amino acids long.

The chain recombines TRBV6-2 or TRBV6-3 with TRBJ2-7; no reliable D call. Trimming shortened V by 3 bases and J by 4 bases, and 7 bases separated the two germline ends. The CDR3 is 12 residues long. Germline V gives CDR1 MNHEY, CDR2 SVGEGT. The CDR3 sequence is CASSYENYEQYF. In DNA form, the CDR3 reads TGTGCCAGCAGTTATGAGAATTACGAGCAGTACTTC.

This chain connects TRBV19 to TRBJ1-2; no clear D. Germline lookup yields CDR1 LNHDA and CDR2 SQIVND (reference sequence). The length of the CDR3 is 13 residues. Trimming stripped 3 bases from V and 8 bases from J, with 13 bases between. CDR3 nucleotides: TGTGCCAGTAGTATTTTACGGGTTGGCGGCTACACCTTC. Amino acid sequence: CASSILRVGGYTF.

The chain has TRBV7-9 and TRBJ1-4; 7 positions match TRBD1. Germline values: CDR1 SEHNR, CDR2 FQNEAQ (reference sequence). The CDR3 consists of 14 residues. With V trimmed by 6 bases and J by 4 bases, 5 bases remained unmatched. The CDR3, as DNA: TGTGCCAGCAGAGGGGGCGGCGGTAATGAAAAACTGTTTTTT. This gives the protein CASRGGGGNEKLFF.